The clone carrying this T cell receptor beta chain was picked up one time. The source of the sample is a study of blood T cell repertoires in COVID-19. At the level of the study: The cDNA or gDNA used as material had been derived from T cells, B-cell-depleted T cells, or PBMCs.

As processed by the authors: Reference gene primer amplification yielded estimated nucleated cell counts. Profiled with immunoSEQ multiplex PCR; TCRdb holds only in-frame clones, not every one. That table is the source of V, J and clone size, and D and trimming were worked out from the DNA. This table holds some 200,000 clones, roughly 80% found once. The CDR3 length is 14 residues. V dropped 8 bases and J dropped 3 bases, with 14 bases sitting between them. CDR1 MNHEY and CDR2 SVGAGI come from the germline V gene. The rearrangement links TRBV6-5 to TRBJ1-5; possibly TRBD1 for D (5 bases). Sequenced input: peripheral blood. The receptor's source is a woman older than 75 with acute or convalescent COVID-19. CDR3 loop: CASGPSRANQPQHF. CDR3 DNA sequence: TGTGCCAGCGGCCCGAGCAGGGCCAATCAGCCCCAGCATTTT.